The rows below give T cell receptor beta chains drawn from one sample of a study of T cells in Graves' hyperthyroidism and ophthalmopathy. Each CDR3 protein gets one entry after TCRdb re-called the multiplex PCR reads with MiXCR. The repertoire holds about 600,000 distinct CDR3 sequences, with approximately 15% as singletons. The sequenced material came from blood. The receptors derive from a woman aged 18-29 years with Graves' ophthalmopathy. The CDR3 runs from the conserved cysteine through the conserved F or W. The D gene is left open where the match is weak. Where a row states a size, it is once, few, many or the class of an expanded clone; other rows omit it.

TRBJ2-3,TRBV6-4,11,TRBD2,few,TGTGCCAGCAGATCTAGCGGGAGGACGTATTTT,CASRSSGRTYF
TRBJ1-1,TRBV19,16,-,-,TGTGCCAGTAGTAGCGACAGGATCGGGTTGAACACTGAAGCTTTCTTT,CASSSDRIGLNTEAFF
TRBJ1-1,TRBV7-2,17,-,many,TGTGCCAGCAGCTTAGGTTTGGCCCGGACAGTGAACACTGAAGCTTTCTTT,CASSLGLARTVNTEAFF
TRBJ2-3,TRBV11-3,13,-,many,TGTGCCAGCAGTCCGGGAACCACAGATACGCAGTATTTT,CASSPGTTDTQYF
TRBJ2-1,TRBV7-2,14,TRBD2,many,TGTGCCAGCAGCCAAGCGGGGGGACTCTATGAGCAGTTCTTC,CASSQAGGLYEQFF
TRBJ2-7,TRBV30,14,TRBD2,many,TGTGCCTGGAGTCGTGGGACTAGTCGAGACGAGCAGTACTTC,CAWSRGTSRDEQYF
TRBJ2-3,TRBV6-1,14,TRBD2,many,TGTGCCAGTTCGGGACTAGCGGGAGTAGATACGCAGTATTTT,CASSGLAGVDTQYF
TRBJ2-1,TRBV20-1,15,-,many,TGCAGTGCTAGAGATGAAGCGGAACTGGCGAATGAGCAGTTCTTC,CSARDEAELANEQFF
TRBJ2-5,TRBV20-1,16,TRBD2,-,TGCAGTGCTAGAATTTGGCTAGCGGGATCACAAGAGACCCAGTACTTC,CSARIWLAGSQETQYF
TRBJ2-3,TRBV5-8,20,TRBD2,few,TGTGCCAGCAGCTGGGCCCGAAGGCTAGCGGGAGCCCCCAGCACAGATACGCAGTATTTT,CASSWARRLAGAPSTDTQYF
TRBJ1-1,TRBV6-2/TRBV6-3,16,TRBD1,many,TGTGCCAGCATGCCCTTTGACAGGGGGCTGAGGTCTGAAGCTTTCTTT,CASMPFDRGLRSEAFF
TRBJ1-5,TRBV2,16,TRBD1,-,TGTGCCAGCAGTGACGGGGACAGGGTAGTGAGTCAGCCCCAGCATTTT,CASSDGDRVVSQPQHF
TRBJ2-1,TRBV5-8,14,-,many,TGTGCCAGCAGCTTCGGGACAAACTACAATGAGCAGTTCTTC,CASSFGTNYNEQFF
TRBJ2-3,TRBV28,16,-,many,TGTGCCAGCAGCGGGAACTGGATCACCGACACAGATACGCAGTATTTT,CASSGNWITDTDTQYF
TRBJ1-2,TRBV14,15,-,-,TGTGCCAGCAGCCAACCGGGGGGGTCTAACTATGGCTACACCTTC,CASSQPGGSNYGYTF
TRBJ2-5,TRBV20-1,15,-,-,TGCAGTGCTAGTGTATACGGGACACAGCAAGAGACCCAGTACTTC,CSASVYGTQQETQYF
TRBJ2-7,TRBV9,15,TRBD2,-,TGTGCCAGCAGCCCCCGGGGACTAGCGGTCTACGAGCAGTACTTC,CASSPRGLAVYEQYF
TRBJ2-3,TRBV4-1,17,-,few,TGCGCCAGCAGCCAAGAAGGAGGGGGAGTGAGCACAGATACGCAGTATTTT,CASSQEGGGVSTDTQYF
TRBJ1-2,TRBV13,13,-,few,TGTGCCAGCAGCCTGACGGTGGTTCGAGGCTACACCTTC,CASSLTVVRGYTF
TRBJ1-1,TRBV6-1,15,-,many,TGTGCCAGCAGTGAAGGGGCAGGGCTTTACACTGAAGCTTTCTTT,CASSEGAGLYTEAFF
TRBJ1-5,TRBV20-1,13,-,many,TGCAGTGCTAGAGATACGTTCAATCAGCCCCAGCATTTT,CSARDTFNQPQHF
TRBJ2-7,TRBV28,13,-,many,TGTGCCAGCAGTTTACTAGCGAAACACGAGCAGTACTTC,CASSLLAKHEQYF
TRBJ2-1,TRBV6-1,15,-,few,TGTGCCAGCATGGGCGGGGCAAGCTATGGCAATGAGCAGTTCTTC,CASMGGASYGNEQFF
TRBJ1-1,TRBV2,12,-,many,TGTGCCAGCAGGGACAGACACACTGAAGCTTTCTTT,CASRDRHTEAFF
TRBJ2-4,TRBV12-3/TRBV12-4,16,-,many,TGTGCCAGCCGGATGGGACGGGGGCTTGCCAAAAACATTCAGTACTTC,CASRMGRGLAKNIQYF
TRBJ2-1,TRBV18,15,TRBD2,-,TGTGCCAGCTCACCCCTGGCGGGAGTTGAGAATGAGCAGTTCTTC,CASSPLAGVENEQFF
TRBJ1-5,TRBV5-4,16,-,few,TGTGCCAGCAGCTCCTCCAACGACGGAAGCAATCAGCCCCAGCATTTT,CASSSSNDGSNQPQHF
TRBJ1-3,TRBV6-1,15,-,many,TGTGCCAGCAGTCCCCCGGGAGAGTCTGGAAACACCATATATTTT,CASSPPGESGNTIYF
TRBJ2-7,TRBV28,14,-,many,TGTGCCAGCAGTCCGCGTCAGGACCCCTACGAGCAGTACTTC,CASSPRQDPYEQYF
TRBJ2-7,TRBV5-8,17,TRBD2,-,TGCGCCAGCAGCTTGGATTTAGCGGGGGCCTTCTCCTACGAGCAGTACTTC,CASSLDLAGAFSYEQYF
TRBJ2-1,TRBV12-3/TRBV12-4,15,TRBD1,many,TGTGCCAGCAGTTTAAGGGACAGACCATACAATGAGCAGTTCTTC,CASSLRDRPYNEQFF
TRBJ2-5,TRBV29-1,13,TRBD1,few,TGCAGCGTTGACCCACAGGGGTGGGAGACCCAGTACTTC,CSVDPQGWETQYF
TRBJ2-3,TRBV9,16,-,few,TGTGCCAGCAGCGTATCCTGGAGGACCTTCCCAGATACGCAGTATTTT,CASSVSWRTFPDTQYF
TRBJ2-1,TRBV20-1,13,TRBD2,few,TGCAGTGCTAGGCCTACTAGCGGGAGTTTTACGTTCTTC,CSARPTSGSFTFF
TRBJ1-6,TRBV6-1,15,-,many,TGTGCCAGCAGTTACGCGGTCTCCTATAATTCACCCCTCCACTTT,CASSYAVSYNSPLHF
TRBJ1-6,TRBV6-5,15,TRBD1,many,TGTGCCAGCAGTTACGACAGGGTCGATAATTCACCCCTCCACTTT,CASSYDRVDNSPLHF
TRBJ2-3,TRBV29-1,12,-,many,TGCAGCGTTGAAGCCGTCGGATATACGCAGTATTTT,CSVEAVGYTQYF
TRBJ1-1,TRBV20-1,12,-,-,TGCAGTGCCCGGGACTTTCTGACTGAAGCTTTCTTT,CSARDFLTEAFF
TRBJ2-7,TRBV25-1,16,-,few,TGTGCCAGCAGTGACCGTACCGAACGAAGATTCGACGAGCAGTACTTC,CASSDRTERRFDEQYF
TRBJ1-5,TRBV19,13,TRBD1,-,TGTGCCAGTGGTACTCAGGGGGACCAGCCCCAGCATTTT,CASGTQGDQPQHF
TRBJ2-2,TRBV12-3/TRBV12-4,14,-,-,TGTGCCAGCAGTTACCGGCCTTTCACCGGGGAGCTGTTTTTT,CASSYRPFTGELFF
TRBJ2-2,TRBV3-1,13,-,few,TGTGCCAGCAGCCAAAGGAGGGCCGGGGAGCTGTTTTTT,CASSQRRAGELFF